This T cell receptor beta chain comes out of a study of OX40 agonist ivuxolimab in advanced cancers. As for the study in general: Partial responses were recorded for three patients, including one with hepatocellular carcinoma and two with cutaneous melanoma.

Clones were read by immunoSEQ multiplex PCR, and TCRdb kept only the in-frame ones, dropping some. The sample consists of roughly 60,000 clones, around 86% of them appearing once. Regarding this clone: What it binds is not known.

Trimming removed 7 bases from V and 1 base from J, with 7 bases in between. CDR1 is MNHNY and CDR2 is SVGAGI in the germline V gene (reference sequence). The CDR3 length is 12 residues. Study outcomes and limitations: Clonal expansion was among the lowest in partial responders at 0.1-3.0 mg/kg, especially CD8+.

The sequencing used CD4+ or CD8+ T cells sorted from blood, collected in a trial of the OX40 agonist ivuxolimab. The J gene is TRBJ1-1, the V gene TRBV6-6; D unclear. The sequence came from an adult with an advanced solid tumor such as melanoma, head and neck, liver or kidney cancer. In DNA, the CDR3 is TGTGCCAGCATGTCGGGGAACACTGAAGCTTTCTTT. The encoded protein is CASMSGNTEAFF.